This T cell receptor (beta chain) emerged from a study of graft-versus-host responses after intestinal transplantation. Generated by immunoSEQ multiplex PCR, the TCRdb table keeps only in-frame clones and is missing some. Of tens of thousands of clones listed, about 90% are singletons. After removal of 4 bases from V and 5 bases from J, the junction contained 6 bases not matched to a gene. The germline CDR1 and CDR2 sequences are SGHKS and YYEKEE (reference sequence). The length of the CDR3 is 14 residues. Notes on this clone: The antigen remains undetermined.

This specimen consisted of unstimulated CD4+ T cells sorted from spleen or lymph node cells, obtained before transplant. The rearrangement links TRBV5-5 to TRBJ2-5; 9 bases are shared with TRBD2. This receptor was taken from a human donor who was the organ donor for an intestinal transplant. Here the CDR3 DNA reads TGTGCCAGCAGCAATCTAGCGGGACGGGAGACCCAGTACTTC. It encodes CASSNLAGRETQYF.